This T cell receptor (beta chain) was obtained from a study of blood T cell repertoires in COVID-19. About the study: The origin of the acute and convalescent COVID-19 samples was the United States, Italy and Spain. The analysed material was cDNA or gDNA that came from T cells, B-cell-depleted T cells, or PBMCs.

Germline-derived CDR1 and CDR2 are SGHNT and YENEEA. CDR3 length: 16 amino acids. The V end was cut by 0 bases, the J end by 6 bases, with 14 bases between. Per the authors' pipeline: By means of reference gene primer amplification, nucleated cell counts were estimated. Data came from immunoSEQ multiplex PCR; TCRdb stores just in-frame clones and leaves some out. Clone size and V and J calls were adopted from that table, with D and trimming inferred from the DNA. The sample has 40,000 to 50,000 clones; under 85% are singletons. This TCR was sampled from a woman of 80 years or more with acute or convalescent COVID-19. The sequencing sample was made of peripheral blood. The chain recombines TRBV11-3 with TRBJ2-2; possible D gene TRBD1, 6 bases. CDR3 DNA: TGTGCCAGCAGCTTAGAGAGGGGGACGGGCGCCGGGGAGCTGTTTTTT. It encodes CASSLERGTGAGELFF.